This TCR beta chain was profiled in a study of CD8+CD57+ T cells in acquired aplastic anemia. Across the study: Recorded DNA amounts for sorted CD4+ and CD8+ cells had an average of 3.2 ug.

Profiling that covered TCR beta VDJ and CDR3 relied on genomic DNA as its template. TCRdb re-called the reads with MiXCR, one entry per CDR3 protein. The table shows just over 450,000 distinct CDR3 sequences, with more than 25% occurring only once. General study points: Around 30 sequences, all CD8+ CDR3, were shared between patients and controls.

The germline CDR1 and CDR2 sequences are KGHDR and SFDVKD. Trimming cost V 1 base and J 0 bases, with 7 bases left between them. This CDR3 has 15 amino acids. At least ten counts were recorded for this clonotype. The antigen is undetermined. CD8+CD57+ cell expansion had been shown by flow cytometry in patients chosen for sequencing. Acquired aplastic anemia of severe grade affected all patients. The chain has TRBV24-1 and TRBJ2-3; either TRBD1 or TRBD2 may supply D (5 bases each). Sequencing was performed on sorted CD4+, CD8+, or CD8+CD57+ T cells (not recorded which) from PBMCs. The sequence was obtained from a human donor with aplastic anemia. The CDR3 is CATSDFGGSTDTQYF. The CDR3 nucleotides are TGTGCCACCAGTGATTTTGGGGGTAGCACAGATACGCAGTATTTT.